This T cell receptor beta chain came from a study of T cells in Graves' hyperthyroidism and ophthalmopathy. Study conclusions and caveats: A median roughly 6.6 months before onset, the model predicted ophthalmopathy.

Ophthalmopathy patients had moderate-to-severe active disease, CAS ≥3, NOSPECS ≥4, and disease duration under 3 months. The study based diagnoses on clinical symptoms, serum thyroxine and TRAb, thyroid ultrasound and orbital computed tomography. The CDR3 regions of TCR beta were amplified from RNA transcripts. A set of HTBI primers served as the primers for a first-round RT-PCR of the TCR CDR3. MiXCR was run by TCRdb on the multiplex PCR reads, yielding one entry per CDR3 protein. Of about 380,000 distinct CDR3 sequences listed, roughly 14% are singletons. This clonotype came up many times. The antigen is not known. The sequencing input was blood. The TCR comes from a woman aged 25-40 years with Graves' ophthalmopathy.

The CDR3 DNA sequence: TGTGCCACCAGTGAAGACAGGTACTTTCAGCCCCAGCATTTT. It translates to CATSEDRYFQPQHF. The rearrangement links TRBV24-1 to TRBJ1-5; tentatively, D is TRBD1 (6 bases). Trimming shortened V by 4 bases and J by 6 bases, and 12 bases separated the two germline ends. This CDR3 region has 14 residues. The germline V gene has CDR1 KGHDR and CDR2 SFDVKD.